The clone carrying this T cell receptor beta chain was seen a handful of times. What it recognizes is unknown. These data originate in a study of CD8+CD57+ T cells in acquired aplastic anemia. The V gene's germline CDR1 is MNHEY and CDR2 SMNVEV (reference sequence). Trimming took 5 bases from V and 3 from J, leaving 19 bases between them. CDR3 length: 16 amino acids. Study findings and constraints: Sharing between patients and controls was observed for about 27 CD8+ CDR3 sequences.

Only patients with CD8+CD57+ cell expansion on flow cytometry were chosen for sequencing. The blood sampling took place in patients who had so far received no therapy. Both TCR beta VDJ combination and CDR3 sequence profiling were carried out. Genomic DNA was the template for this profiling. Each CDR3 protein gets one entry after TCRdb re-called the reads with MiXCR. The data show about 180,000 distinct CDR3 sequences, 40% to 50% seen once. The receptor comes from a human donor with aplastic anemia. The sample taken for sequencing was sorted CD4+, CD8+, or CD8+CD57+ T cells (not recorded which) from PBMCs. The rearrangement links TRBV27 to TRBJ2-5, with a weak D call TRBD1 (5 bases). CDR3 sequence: CASSQGLGLGEETQYF. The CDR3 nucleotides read TGTGCCAGCAGTCAGGGATTAGGGCTAGGGGAAGAGACCCAGTACTTC.